These 10 T cell receptor beta chains came from one sample sequenced in a study of Ad26.COV2.S vaccination and SARS-CoV-2 variants. Some clones are missing from TCRdb's copy, which holds only in-frame ones; the method was immunoSEQ multiplex PCR. The table has roughly 180,000 clones, around nine tenths seen once. Sequenced material: peripheral blood, taken after recovery from COVID-19. All receptors derive from a human donor who had recovered from COVID-19.

This chain connects TRBV19 to TRBJ2-6; 8 bases match TRBD2. Germline V CDR1 and CDR2: LNHDA, SQIVND (reference sequence). The trim removed 6 bases at V and 2 bases at J, leaving 3 bases unmatched. This CDR3 contains 15 residues. In nucleotides, the CDR3 is TGTGCCAGTAGCCCCGGGAGGGCTGGGGCCAACGTCCTGACTTTC. Amino acids: CASSPGRAGANVLTF.

The chain has TRBV15 and TRBJ2-5, with TRBD1 matching 8 bases. CDR3 length: 13 amino acids. Germline V lookup: CDR1 LNHNV, CDR2 YYDKDF (reference sequence). Trimming at V came to 7 bases and at J to 3 bases, leaving 4 bases not matched to a gene. CDR3 region: CATMPGGEETQYF. The DNA for the CDR3 is TGTGCCACCATGCCAGGGGGCGAAGAGACCCAGTACTTC.

This clone has more than one count but fewer than ten. CDR3 nucleotides: TGTGCCAGTTTTGGTCCCGCCTATACTCCAGCTAACTATGGCTACACCTTC. This codes for CASFGPAYTPANYGYTF. This chain connects TRBV19 to TRBJ1-2; no reliable D call. Trimming shortened V by 8 bases and J by 0 bases, and 22 bases separated the two germline ends. There are 17 residues in the CDR3. CDR1 and CDR2 from the germline V gene are LNHDA and SQIVND (reference sequence).

The chain joins TRBV6-1 to TRBJ2-5, with TRBD2 matching over 7 bases. The germline V gene has CDR1 MNHNS and CDR2 SASEGT. The CDR3 length is 16 residues. V was pared by 1 base and J by 1 base, with 6 bases of the junction left unmatched. CDR3 in DNA: TGTGCCAGCAGTGAAGGAATTGTAGCGGGCCAAGAGACCCAGTACTTC. Translating gives CASSEGIVAGQETQYF.

The chain joins TRBV5-1 to TRBJ1-5; D remains unclear. V gave up 0 bases and J gave up 1 base, with 2 bases separating them. The germline CDR1 and CDR2 sequences are SGHRS and YFSETQ. This CDR3 is 13 amino acids long. The CDR3 nucleotides read TGCGCCAGCAGCTTGGACAGCAATCAGCCCCAGCATTTT. Its protein product is CASSLDSNQPQHF.

The J gene is TRBJ2-7, the V gene TRBV6-1; D unclear. Trimming removed 2 bases at V and 5 bases at J, with 13 bases between. This CDR3 is built from 14 residues. The germline V gene encodes CDR1 MNHNS and CDR2 SASEGT. This CDR3 is CASSERLEFHEQYF. The CDR3 nucleotides are TGTGCCAGCAGTGAAAGGCTGGAGTTTCACGAGCAGTACTTC.

This chain links TRBV2 with TRBJ2-5, with 7 bases matching TRBD2. V shed 7 bases and J 2 bases; nucleotides not matched to a gene: 13. The CDR3 length is 16 residues. Germline V gives CDR1 SNHLY, CDR2 FYNNEI. The CDR3 sequence: CASTPYGEGLQETQYF. DNA of the CDR3: TGTGCCAGCACCCCTTACGGGGAGGGACTACAAGAGACCCAGTACTTC.

This clone has a handful of counts. The chain carries TRBV5-5 and TRBJ2-7; a weak D match, TRBD1 (5 bases). Germline CDR1 is SGHKS and CDR2 is YYEKEE (reference sequence). V was cut by 2 bases and J by 1 base, with 13 bases left in between. The CDR3 is 15 residues long. The CDR3 nucleotides are TGTGCCAGCAGCTTTTCACCCCAGGGTTCCTACGAGCAGTACTTC. Amino acids: CASSFSPQGSYEQYF.

The chain uses TRBV19 and TRBJ1-1, with 11 bases that match TRBD1. Per the germline V gene, CDR1 is LNHDA and CDR2 is SQIVND (reference sequence). V lost 6 bases to trimming and J lost 5 bases; unmatched junction nucleotides: 14. This CDR3 spans 17 amino acids. For the CDR3, the DNA is TGTGCCAGTAGACTTTCCGGGACAGGGGGAAGGGGAACTGAAGCTTTCTTT. It encodes CASRLSGTGGRGTEAFF. Full variable domain (outside the CDR3, taken from reference TRBV19 and TRBJ1-1): DGGITQSPKYLFRKEGQNVTLSCEQNLNHDAMYWYRQDPGQGLRLIYYSQIVNDFQKGDIAEGYSVSREKKESFPLTVTSAQKNPTAFYLCASRLSGTGGRGTEAFFGQGTRLTVV.

The chain has TRBV19 and TRBJ1-2; 10 bases line up with TRBD1. Germline CDR1 is LNHDA and CDR2 is SQIVND (reference sequence). V lost 4 bases, J lost 2 bases, and 4 bases stayed unmatched. The length of the CDR3 is 15 residues. CDR3 protein: CASSKRQGANYGYTF. CDR3 in DNA: TGTGCCAGTAGTAAACGACAGGGGGCGAACTATGGCTACACCTTC.